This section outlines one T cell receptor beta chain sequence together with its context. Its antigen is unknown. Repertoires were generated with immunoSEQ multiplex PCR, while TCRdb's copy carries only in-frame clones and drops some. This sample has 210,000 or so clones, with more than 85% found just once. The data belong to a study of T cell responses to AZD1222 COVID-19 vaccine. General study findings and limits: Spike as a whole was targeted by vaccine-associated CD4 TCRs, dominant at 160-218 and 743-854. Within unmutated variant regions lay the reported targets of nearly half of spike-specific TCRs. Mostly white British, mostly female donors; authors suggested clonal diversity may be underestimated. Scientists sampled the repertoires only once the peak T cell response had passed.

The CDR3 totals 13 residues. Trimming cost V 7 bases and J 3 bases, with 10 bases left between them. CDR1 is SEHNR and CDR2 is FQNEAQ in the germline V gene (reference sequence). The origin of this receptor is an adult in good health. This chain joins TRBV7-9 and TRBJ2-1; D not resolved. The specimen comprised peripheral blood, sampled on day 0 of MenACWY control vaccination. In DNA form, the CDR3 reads TGTGCCAGCATCACCGAGCACTACAATGAGCAGTTCTTC. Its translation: CASITEHYNEQFF.